A selection of T cell receptor beta chains follows, all from one sample in a study of blood T cell repertoires in COVID-19. Method: immunoSEQ multiplex PCR; TCRdb's copy keeps in-frame clones and lacks some. The profile shows 61,000 or so clones, under 85% of them singletons. Material for sequencing was peripheral blood. The source is a woman in her seventies with acute or convalescent COVID-19. Both conserved end residues are part of each CDR3. The D gene is left open where the match is weak. Part of the rows lack a size; the others show once, few, many or a class for expanded clones.

V	J	size	D	CDR3	DNA
TRBV11-2	TRBJ2-5	NA	NA	CASSSGQWETQYF	TGTGCCAGCAGCTCGGGACAATGGGAGACCCAGTACTTC
TRBV7-2	TRBJ1-1	NA	NA	CASSFLTGGVAEAFF	TGTGCCAGCAGCTTTCTGACAGGTGGAGTGGCTGAAGCTTTCTTT
TRBV6-5	TRBJ2-7	NA	NA	CASKRTGISYEQYF	TGTGCCAGCAAGCGAACAGGGATCTCCTACGAGCAGTACTTC
TRBV24-1	TRBJ2-1	NA	NA	CATSDPSHAYNEQFF	TGTGCCACCAGTGATCCTAGTCACGCCTACAATGAGCAGTTCTTC
TRBV6-5	TRBJ1-2	NA	NA	CASTYRVGGYTF	TGTGCCAGCACCTACAGGGTCGGAGGCTACACCTTC
TRBV28	TRBJ1-3	NA	NA	CASSSSFEGHGNTIYF	TGTGCCAGCAGTTCATCGTTTGAGGGCCATGGAAACACCATATATTTT
TRBV19	TRBJ1-5	NA	NA	CASSIRSGEDQPQHF	TGTGCCAGTAGTATTCGGTCGGGGGAGGATCAGCCCCAGCATTTT
TRBV7-2	TRBJ2-2	NA	NA	CASSFPRASINTGELFF	TGTGCCAGCAGCTTCCCCAGGGCTTCGATAAACACCGGGGAGCTGTTTTTT
TRBV7-9	TRBJ2-1	NA	TRBD2	CASSLGAGYEQFF	TGTGCCAGCAGCTTAGGAGCGGGATATGAGCAGTTCTTC
TRBV7-9	TRBJ2-7	NA	TRBD1	CATGTGFYEQYF	TGTGCGACCGGGACAGGCTTTTACGAGCAGTACTTC
TRBV5-5	TRBJ1-2	NA	NA	CASSKTVYGYTF	TGTGCCAGCAGCAAGACAGTATATGGCTACACCTTC
TRBV10-3	TRBJ2-5	once	NA	CAIKGEGGSGTQYF	TGTGCCATCAAAGGGGAGGGGGGATCCGGGACCCAGTACTTC
TRBV3-1/TRBV3-2	TRBJ2-3	NA	TRBD2	CASSPSHSGGDTDTQYF	TGTGCCAGCAGCCCATCTCACAGCGGGGGGGACACAGATACGCAGTATTTT
TRBV20-1	TRBJ1-1	NA	NA	CSATENTEAFF	TGCAGTGCGACAGAGAACACTGAAGCTTTCTTT
TRBV7-3	TRBJ2-7	NA	TRBD1	CASSSTGSGEQYF	TGTGCCAGCAGCTCGACAGGGTCGGGCGAGCAGTACTTC
TRBV12-3/TRBV12-4	TRBJ1-1	few	TRBD1	CASTRTGHTEAFF	TGTGCCAGCACCAGGACAGGCCACACTGAAGCTTTCTTT
TRBV19	TRBJ2-1	NA	NA	CASSIRPSGAYNEQFF	TGTGCCAGTAGTATCCGCCCCAGTGGAGCCTACAATGAGCAGTTCTTC
TRBV30	TRBJ2-7	NA	TRBD1	CAWSGTGKGYEQYF	TGTGCCTGGAGTGGGACAGGGAAAGGGTACGAGCAGTACTTC
TRBV29-1	TRBJ1-1	NA	NA	CSGCPVMNTEAFF	TGCAGCGGCTGTCCGGTTATGAACACTGAAGCTTTCTTT
TRBV5-1	TRBJ2-5	once	NA	CASYPGTAGATQYF	TGCGCCAGCTATCCCGGGACGGCGGGGGCGACCCAGTACTTC
TRBV29-1	TRBJ1-1	NA	TRBD1	CSARDGTAFGTEAFF	TGCAGCGCTCGTGATGGGACAGCCTTTGGCACTGAAGCTTTCTTT
TRBV28	TRBJ1-4	few	TRBD1	CASSFPRDRGATNEKLFF	TGTGCCAGCAGTTTTCCCAGGGACAGAGGGGCAACTAATGAAAAACTGTTTTTT
TRBV28	TRBJ2-7	NA	TRBD1	CASSSLGQVYEQYF	TGTGCCAGCAGTTCACTCGGACAGGTCTACGAGCAGTACTTC
TRBV24-1	TRBJ2-1	few	TRBD2	CATSAVTGGFYNEQFF	TGTGCCACCAGTGCTGTTACGGGGGGGTTCTACAATGAGCAGTTCTTC
TRBV21-1	TRBJ1-2	NA	NA	CASTPRVYGYTF	TGTGCCAGCACCCCGCGTGTCTATGGCTACACCTTC
TRBV2	TRBJ2-2	NA	NA	CASSFKNTGELFF	TGTGCCAGCAGTTTTAAGAACACCGGGGAGCTGTTTTTT
TRBV14	TRBJ1-1	NA	NA	CASSLGGGTEAFF	TGTGCCAGCAGCCTCGGGGGAGGCACTGAAGCTTTCTTT